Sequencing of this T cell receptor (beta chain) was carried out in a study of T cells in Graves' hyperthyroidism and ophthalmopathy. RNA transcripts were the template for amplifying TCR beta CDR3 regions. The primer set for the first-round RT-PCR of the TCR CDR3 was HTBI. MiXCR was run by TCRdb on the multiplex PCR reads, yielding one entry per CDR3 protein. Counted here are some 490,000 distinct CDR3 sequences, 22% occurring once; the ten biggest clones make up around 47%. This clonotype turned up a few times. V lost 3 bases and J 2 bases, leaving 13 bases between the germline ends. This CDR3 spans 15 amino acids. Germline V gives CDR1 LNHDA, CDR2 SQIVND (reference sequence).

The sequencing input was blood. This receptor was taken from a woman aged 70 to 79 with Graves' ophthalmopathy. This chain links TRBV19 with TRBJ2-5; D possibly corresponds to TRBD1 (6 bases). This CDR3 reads CASSISGTSQETQYF. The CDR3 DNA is TGTGCCAGTAGTATTTCCGGGACATCTCAAGAGACCCAGTACTTC. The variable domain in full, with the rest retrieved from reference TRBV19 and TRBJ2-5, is DGGITQSPKYLFRKEGQNVTLSCEQNLNHDAMYWYRQDPGQGLRLIYYSQIVNDFQKGDIAEGYSVSREKKESFPLTVTSAQKNPTAFYLCASSISGTSQETQYFGPGTRLLVL.